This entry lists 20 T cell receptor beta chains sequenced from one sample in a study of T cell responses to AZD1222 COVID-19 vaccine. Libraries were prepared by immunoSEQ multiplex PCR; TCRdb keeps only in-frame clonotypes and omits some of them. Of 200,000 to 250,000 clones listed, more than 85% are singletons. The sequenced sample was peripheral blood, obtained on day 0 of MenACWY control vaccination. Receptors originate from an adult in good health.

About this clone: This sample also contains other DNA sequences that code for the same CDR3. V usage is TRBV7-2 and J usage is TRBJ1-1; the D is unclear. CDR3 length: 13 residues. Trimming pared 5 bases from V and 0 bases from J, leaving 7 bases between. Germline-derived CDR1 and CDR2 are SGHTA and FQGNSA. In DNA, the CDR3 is TGTGCCAGCAGCCCACACCTGAACACTGAAGCTTTCTTT. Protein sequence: CASSPHLNTEAFF.

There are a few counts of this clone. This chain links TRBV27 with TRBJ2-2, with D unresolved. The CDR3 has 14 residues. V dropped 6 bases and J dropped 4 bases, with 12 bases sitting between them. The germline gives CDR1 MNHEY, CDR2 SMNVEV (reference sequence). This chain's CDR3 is CASRGVFSTGELFF. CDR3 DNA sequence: TGTGCCAGCAGAGGCGTATTCAGCACCGGGGAGCTGTTTTTT.

The CDR3 reads CAISGTGEQYF. DNA of the CDR3: TGTGCCATTTCCGGGACAGGGGAGCAGTACTTC. This chain joins TRBV2 and TRBJ2-7, with 9 positions matching TRBD1. The CDR3 spans 11 residues. The germline CDR1 and CDR2 sequences are SNHLY and FYNNEI. Trimming removed 10 bases from V and 7 bases from J; junction bases left unmatched: 5.

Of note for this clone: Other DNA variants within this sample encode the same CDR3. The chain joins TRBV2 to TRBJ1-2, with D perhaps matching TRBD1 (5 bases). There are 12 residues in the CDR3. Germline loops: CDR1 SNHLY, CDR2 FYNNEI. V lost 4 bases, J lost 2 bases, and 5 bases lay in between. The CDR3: CASSGQNYGYTF. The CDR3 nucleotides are TGTGCCAGCAGTGGACAGAACTATGGCTACACCTTC.

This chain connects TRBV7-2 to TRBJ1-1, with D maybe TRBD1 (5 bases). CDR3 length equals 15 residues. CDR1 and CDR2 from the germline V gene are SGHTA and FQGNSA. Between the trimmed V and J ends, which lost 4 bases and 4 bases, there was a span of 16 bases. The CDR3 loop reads CASSSAAGSGTEAFF. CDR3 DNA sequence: TGTGCCAGCAGCTCCGCAGCAGGGTCAGGCACTGAAGCTTTCTTT.

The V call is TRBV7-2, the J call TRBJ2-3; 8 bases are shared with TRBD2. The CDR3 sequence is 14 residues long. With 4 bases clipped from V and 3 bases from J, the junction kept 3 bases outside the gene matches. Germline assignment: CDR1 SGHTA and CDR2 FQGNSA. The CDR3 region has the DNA TGTGCCAGCAGCTCCGGGACTAGGACAGATACGCAGTATTTT. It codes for CASSSGTRTDTQYF.

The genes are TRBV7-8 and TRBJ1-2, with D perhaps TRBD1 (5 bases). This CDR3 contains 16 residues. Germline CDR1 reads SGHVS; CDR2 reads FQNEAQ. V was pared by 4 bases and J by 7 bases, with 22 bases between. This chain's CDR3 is CASSYTRDGRSAGYTF. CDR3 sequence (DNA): TGTGCCAGCAGCTACACCCGGGACGGACGATCCGCTGGCTACACCTTC.

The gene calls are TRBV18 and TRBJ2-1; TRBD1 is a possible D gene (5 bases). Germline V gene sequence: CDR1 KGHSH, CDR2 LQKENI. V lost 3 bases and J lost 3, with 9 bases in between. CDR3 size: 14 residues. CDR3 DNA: TGTGCCAGCTCACCTCAGGGCGGCTACAATGAGCAGTTCTTC. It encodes CASSPQGGYNEQFF.

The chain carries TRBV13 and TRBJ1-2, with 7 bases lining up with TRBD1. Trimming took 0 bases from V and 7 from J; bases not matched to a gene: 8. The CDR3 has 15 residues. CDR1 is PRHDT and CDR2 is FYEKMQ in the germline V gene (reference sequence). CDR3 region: CASSLGGGEFTGYTF. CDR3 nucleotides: TGTGCCAGCAGCTTAGGAGGGGGCGAATTTACTGGCTACACCTTC.

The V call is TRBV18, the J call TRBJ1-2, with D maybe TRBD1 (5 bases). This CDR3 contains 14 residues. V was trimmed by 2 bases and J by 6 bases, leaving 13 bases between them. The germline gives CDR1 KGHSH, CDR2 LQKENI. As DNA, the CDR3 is TGTGCCAGCTCACCAAAAGGCGGCAGGGATGGCTACACCTTC. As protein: CASSPKGGRDGYTF. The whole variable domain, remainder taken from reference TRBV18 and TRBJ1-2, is NAGVMQNPRHLVRRRGQEARLRCSPMKGHSHVYWYRQLPEEGLKFMVYLQKENIIDESGMPKERFSAEFPKEGPSILRIQQVVRGDSAAYFCASSPKGGRDGYTFGSGTRLTVV.

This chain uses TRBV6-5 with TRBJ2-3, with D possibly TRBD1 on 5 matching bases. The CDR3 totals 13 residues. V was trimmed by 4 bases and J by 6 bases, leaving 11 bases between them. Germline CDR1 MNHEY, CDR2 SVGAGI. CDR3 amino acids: CASSLQVGDTQYF. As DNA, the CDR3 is TGTGCCAGCAGTTTACAGGTGGGCGATACGCAGTATTTT.

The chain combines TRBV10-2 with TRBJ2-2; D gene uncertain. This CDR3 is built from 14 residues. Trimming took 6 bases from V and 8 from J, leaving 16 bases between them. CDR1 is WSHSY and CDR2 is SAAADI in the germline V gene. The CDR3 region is CASRPPTAHGELFF. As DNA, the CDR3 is TGCGCCAGCAGACCCCCGACCGCCCATGGGGAGCTGTTTTTT.

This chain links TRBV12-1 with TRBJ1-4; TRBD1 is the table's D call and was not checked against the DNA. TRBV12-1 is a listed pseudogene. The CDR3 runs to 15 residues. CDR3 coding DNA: TGTGCCAGCAACGTTCCGGGACAGGGCAATGAAAAACTGTTTTTT. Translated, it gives CASNVPGQGNEKLFF.

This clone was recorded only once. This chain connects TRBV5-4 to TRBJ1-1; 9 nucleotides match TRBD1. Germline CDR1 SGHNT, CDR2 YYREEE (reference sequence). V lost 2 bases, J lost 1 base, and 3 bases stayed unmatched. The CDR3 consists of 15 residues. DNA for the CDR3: TGTGCCAGCAGCTTCCGGGACAGGGCGAACACTGAAGCTTTCTTT. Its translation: CASSFRDRANTEAFF.

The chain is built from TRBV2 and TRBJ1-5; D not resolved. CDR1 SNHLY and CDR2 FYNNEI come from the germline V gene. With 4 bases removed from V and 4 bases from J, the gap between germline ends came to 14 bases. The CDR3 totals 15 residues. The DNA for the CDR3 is TGTGCCAGCAGTGGGAACCGGGCCTCTAATCAGCCCCAGCATTTT. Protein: CASSGNRASNQPQHF. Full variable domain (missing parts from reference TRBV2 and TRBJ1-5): EPEVTQTPSHQVTQMGQEVILRCVPISNHLYFYWYRQILGQKVEFLVSFYNNEISEKSEIFDDQFSVERPDGSNFTLKIRSTKLEDSAMYFCASSGNRASNQPQHFGDGTRLSIL.

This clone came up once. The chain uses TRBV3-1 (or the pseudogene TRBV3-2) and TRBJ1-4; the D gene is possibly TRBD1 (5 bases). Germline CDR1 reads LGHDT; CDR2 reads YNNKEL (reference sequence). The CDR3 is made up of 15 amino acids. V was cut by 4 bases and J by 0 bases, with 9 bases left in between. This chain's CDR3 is CASSRDRTTNEKLFF. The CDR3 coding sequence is TGTGCCAGCAGCCGAGACAGAACAACTAATGAAAAACTGTTTTTT.

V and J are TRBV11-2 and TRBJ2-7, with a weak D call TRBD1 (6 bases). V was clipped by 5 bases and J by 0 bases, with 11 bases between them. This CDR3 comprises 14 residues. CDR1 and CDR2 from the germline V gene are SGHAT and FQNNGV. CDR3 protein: CASSEGTYSYEQYF. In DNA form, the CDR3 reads TGTGCCAGCAGCGAGGGGACATACTCCTACGAGCAGTACTTC.

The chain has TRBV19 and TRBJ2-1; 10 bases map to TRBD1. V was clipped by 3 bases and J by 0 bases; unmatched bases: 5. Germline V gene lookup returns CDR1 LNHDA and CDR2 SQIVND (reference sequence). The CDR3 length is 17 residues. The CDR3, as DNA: TGTGCCAGTAGTATTGCGGGACAGGGGAGCTCCTACAATGAGCAGTTCTTC. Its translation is CASSIAGQGSSYNEQFF.

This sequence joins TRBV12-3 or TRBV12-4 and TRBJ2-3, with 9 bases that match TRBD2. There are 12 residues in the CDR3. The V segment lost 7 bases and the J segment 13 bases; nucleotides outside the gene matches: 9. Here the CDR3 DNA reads TGTGCCAGCACTCGGCTAGCGGGGCCCAAGTATTTT. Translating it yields CASTRLAGPKYF.

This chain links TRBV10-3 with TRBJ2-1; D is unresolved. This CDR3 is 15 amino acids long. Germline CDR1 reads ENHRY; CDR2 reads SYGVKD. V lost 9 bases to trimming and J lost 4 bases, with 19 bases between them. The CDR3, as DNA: TGTGCCATAGGCCGCCCTGAACGGAGATACAATGAGCAGTTCTTC. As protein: CAIGRPERRYNEQFF.